The 31 T cell receptor beta chains below all came from one sample that was sequenced in a study of blood T cells in healthy people across ages. Then a second PCR, running about 7 to 11 cycles, was carried out with a sample-barcoded 5' primer and a J-beta primer mix. Each CDR3 protein gets one entry after TCRdb re-called the 5' RACE reads with MiXCR. The sample carries about 1.4 million distinct CDR3 sequences, around 59% recorded once. The specimen sequenced was blood. The receptor source for this set is a man younger than 30 in good health.

A few counts support this clonotype. The gene calls are TRBV4-2 and TRBJ1-2; tentatively, D is TRBD1 (5 bases). The ends were cut back, 1 base at V and 8 bases at J, with 14 bases in the middle. The germline gives CDR1 LGHNA, CDR2 YNFKEQ. CDR3 size: 14 residues. The CDR3 region is CASSQGGRGRGYTF. The DNA for the CDR3 is TGTGCCAGCAGCCAAGGGGGAAGGGGAAGAGGCTACACCTTC.

The chain has TRBV20-1 and TRBJ2-5; tentatively, D is TRBD1 (5 bases). Germline V gives CDR1 DFQATT, CDR2 SNEGSKA (reference sequence). V was pared by 3 bases and J by 4 bases, with 12 bases between. The CDR3 sequence is 13 residues long. The CDR3 DNA is TGCAGTGCTAGGAAGGTCCAGGGAGAGACCCAGTACTTC. This translates into CSARKVQGETQYF.

Here the CDR3 reads CAISAEAGSSYEQYF. The CDR3 nucleotides are TGTGCCATCAGTGCGGAAGCGGGCAGCTCCTACGAGCAGTACTTC. The J gene is TRBJ2-7, the V gene TRBV10-3, with a tentative D call TRBD2 (6 bases). The CDR3 covers 15 residues. Germline V gene lookup returns CDR1 ENHRY and CDR2 SYGVKD. With 4 bases removed from V and 0 bases from J, the gap between germline ends came to 13 bases.

The rearrangement joins TRBV4-3 to TRBJ1-4, with D possibly being TRBD1 (5 bases). V lost 0 bases and J 0 bases, leaving 26 bases between the germline ends. The CDR3 runs 22 residues. Germline assignment: CDR1 LGHNA and CDR2 YSLEER. In DNA, the CDR3 is TGCGCCAGCAGCCAAGATTTGCCCCTCTTTTCGGGACGAGTTGCAACTAATGAAAAACTGTTTTTT. Protein: CASSQDLPLFSGRVATNEKLFF.

In its sample, this clonotype was seen a few times. The chain has TRBV15 and TRBJ2-1; TRBD2 matches at 7 bases. Germline lookup yields CDR1 LNHNV and CDR2 YYDKDF (reference sequence). V gave up 5 bases and J gave up 13 bases; unmatched junction bases: 8. The CDR3 runs 12 residues. Here the CDR3 reads CATSGELASQFF. In nucleotides, the CDR3 is TGTGCCACCAGCGGCGAACTAGCGTCTCAGTTCTTC.

The V gene is TRBV29-1, the J gene TRBJ1-1; D remains unclear. With 6 bases removed from V and 1 base from J, the gap between germline ends came to 12 bases. The CDR3 covers 13 residues. Germline CDR1 reads SQVTM; CDR2 reads ANQGSEA. The CDR3 nucleotides are TGCAGCGTAGAGCCTTTAGGGAACACTGAAGCTTTCTTT. Translation gives CSVEPLGNTEAFF.

V is TRBV12-3 or TRBV12-4 and J is TRBJ1-2, with TRBD1 matching 7 bases. V lost 5 bases to trimming and J lost 2 bases; unmatched junction nucleotides: 5. This CDR3 is built from 14 residues. The CDR3 is CASSVGQENYGYTF. The DNA of the CDR3 is TGTGCCAGCAGTGTAGGACAGGAGAACTATGGCTACACCTTC.

In DNA, the CDR3 is TGCGCCAGCAGCCAAGAGGACAGCCTTTTCTCTGGGGCCAACGTCCTGACTTTC. Protein product: CASSQEDSLFSGANVLTF. This chain links TRBV4-1 with TRBJ2-6; a weak D match, TRBD1 (6 bases). CDR1 is MGHRA and CDR2 is YSYEKL in the germline V gene. This CDR3 spans 18 amino acids. V was trimmed by 0 bases and J by 0 bases, leaving 12 bases between them.

The DNA of the CDR3 is TGCAGTGCGGACGTAGCGGCTAATTCCTACGAGCAGTACTTC. Protein: CSADVAANSYEQYF. This rearrangement joins TRBV20-1 to TRBJ2-7, with a weak D call TRBD2 (6 bases). Germline lookup yields CDR1 DFQATT and CDR2 SNEGSKA (reference sequence). Trimming took 6 bases from V and 1 from J, leaving 16 bases between them. The CDR3 has 14 amino acids.

This clonotype was observed once. The chain links TRBV4-3 to TRBJ2-7, with D possibly TRBD2 on 5 matching bases. The end of the DNA is better explained by TRBJ2-5, so the J call may be wrong. This CDR3 has 18 residues. Looked up from germline, CDR1 is LGHNA and CDR2 is YSLEER. The CDR3 region has the DNA TGCGCCAGCAGCCAAGATAGAGGAGGAGGACGAGCGAGGGAGACCCAGTACTTC. Translating gives CASSQDRGGGRARETQYF.

The chain has TRBV20-1 and TRBJ2-5, with unresolved D. The CDR3 is 11 amino acids. The germline gives CDR1 DFQATT, CDR2 SNEGSKA (reference sequence). V shed 2 bases and J shed 11 bases, with 12 bases lying between them. CDR3 sequence: CSARRIDEQYF. The DNA for the CDR3 is TGCAGTGCTAGACGGATTGATGAGCAGTACTTC.

The V call is TRBV29-1, the J call TRBJ2-1, with TRBD1 matching 7 bases. Germline loops: CDR1 SQVTM, CDR2 ANQGSEA. Trimming removed 6 bases from V and 4 bases from J; junction bases left unmatched: 15. CDR3 size: 16 residues. CDR3 sequence (DNA): TGCAGCGTAAAAGGGCCGGGACAGATACTATACAATGAGCAGTTCTTC. Amino acid sequence: CSVKGPGQILYNEQFF.

The chain joins TRBV7-2 to TRBJ2-2; weak D call: TRBD2 (6 bases). The CDR3 extends over 19 amino acids. CDR1 is SGHTA and CDR2 is FQGNSA in the germline V gene. The V and J ends lost 5 bases and 3 bases respectively, with 25 bases between them. The CDR3 DNA is TGTGCCAGCAGCCTGGGCGGGGAGAGGGTGAGATTGTACACCGGGGAGCTGTTTTTT. It encodes CASSLGGERVRLYTGELFF.

The CDR3 reads CAISLANRGGDYEQYF. DNA of the CDR3: TGTGCCATCAGTCTTGCGAACAGGGGAGGGGACTACGAGCAGTACTTC. V is TRBV10-3 and J is TRBJ2-7; perhaps D is TRBD1 or TRBD2 (7 bases each). This CDR3 is built from 16 residues. The germline V gene has CDR1 ENHRY and CDR2 SYGVKD. The ends were cut back, 5 bases at V and 3 bases at J, with 20 bases in the middle.

This chain joins TRBV6-6 and TRBJ2-5; a possible D gene is TRBD2 (5 bases). Germline V lookup: CDR1 MNHNY, CDR2 SVGAGI (reference sequence). Trimming shortened V by 7 bases and J by 2 bases, and 11 bases separated the two germline ends. This CDR3 comprises 13 residues. The CDR3 nucleotides are TGTGCCAGCAACCCCAGCGGTCAAGAGACCCAGTACTTC. This codes for CASNPSGQETQYF.

This chain uses TRBV6-1 with TRBJ1-4; no clear D. The germline V gene has CDR1 MNHNS and CDR2 SASEGT. Trimming removed 4 bases from V and 12 bases from J, with 9 bases in between. The CDR3 runs to 11 residues. CDR3 DNA: TGTGCCAGCAGTGGGGTTAGGCAACTGTTTTTT. Translated, it gives CASSGVRQLFF.

CDR3 in amino acids: CASSPLGLRDTQYF. The CDR3 coding sequence is TGTGCCAGCAGTCCCTTGGGGCTAAGGGATACCCAGTACTTC. The chain recombines TRBV27 with TRBJ2-7, with D tentatively TRBD1 (5 bases). V lost 5 bases, J lost 10 bases, and 21 bases lay in between. The CDR3 extends over 14 amino acids. Per germline, CDR1 MNHEY and CDR2 SMNVEV (reference sequence).

In its sample, this clonotype was seen a few times. The rearrangement links TRBV24-1 to TRBJ2-1; 7 bases match TRBD1. J lost 7 bases, V lost 4 bases, and 12 bases had no gene match. CDR1 KGHDR and CDR2 SFDVKD come from the germline V gene. The CDR3 sequence is 16 residues long. The DNA for the CDR3 is TGTGCCACCAGTGACACTCGACAGGGCAGTTATAATGAGCAGTTCTTC. Translating gives CATSDTRQGSYNEQFF.

The chain recombines TRBV29-1 with TRBJ2-7; TRBD1 might be the D (6 bases). Germline assignment: CDR1 SQVTM and CDR2 ANQGSEA. V was trimmed by 6 bases and J by 1 base, leaving 16 bases between them. The CDR3 is 14 residues long. The CDR3 sequence: CSVNIGQSSYEQYF. The CDR3 DNA reads TGCAGCGTAAACATCGGACAGTCTTCCTACGAGCAGTACTTC.

This clonotype was picked up a small number of times. This chain connects TRBV12-3 or TRBV12-4 to TRBJ2-1, with a tentative D call TRBD2 (6 bases). CDR3 size: 14 residues. The germline V and J ends were trimmed by 5 bases and 2 bases, with 10 bases remaining between them. CDR3 sequence reads: CASSRGGTYNEQFF. In nucleotides, the CDR3 is TGTGCCAGCAGTCGGGGAGGTACCTACAATGAGCAGTTCTTC.

The genes are TRBV15 and TRBJ1-2, with D possibly being TRBD1 (5 bases). There are 15 residues in the CDR3. Germline CDR1 reads LNHNV; CDR2 reads YYDKDF (reference sequence). Trimming stripped 3 bases from V and 4 bases from J, with 15 bases between. This chain's CDR3 is CATSSLDGTLYGYTF. The CDR3 DNA reads as TGTGCCACCAGCAGCCTAGATGGGACCCTCTATGGCTACACCTTC.

This rearrangement joins TRBV29-1 to TRBJ1-2, with a possible D match to TRBD1 (6 bases). V lost 6 bases and J 7 bases, leaving 18 bases between the germline ends. This CDR3 region has 13 residues. Germline V gives CDR1 SQVTM, CDR2 ANQGSEA. Written as DNA, the CDR3 is TGCAGCGTAGCATCTGGGGGGGCAGTTGGCTACACCTTC. It encodes CSVASGGAVGYTF.

A few counts support this clonotype. V is TRBV28 and J is TRBJ2-3; maybe TRBD2 (5 bases). Germline V CDR1 and CDR2: MDHEN, SYDVKM. There are 15 residues in the CDR3. V was pared by 3 bases and J by 4 bases, with 14 bases between. The CDR3 is CASSLEDSSSDTQYF. Written as DNA, the CDR3 is TGTGCCAGCAGTTTGGAGGATAGTTCGTCAGATACGCAGTATTTT.

The sample holds a few counts of this clonotype. The chain links TRBV11-2 to TRBJ2-7; TRBD1 aligns across 8 bases. V shed 6 bases and J 6 bases; nucleotides not matched to a gene: 4. CDR1 and CDR2 (germline): SGHAT, FQNNGV. The CDR3 has 12 residues. The DNA of the CDR3 is TGTGCCAGCAGGGATACAGGGGGCGAGCAGTACTTC. This translates into CASRDTGGEQYF.

Details on this clonotype: A much more abundant neighbour one base away suggests this may be a read error. This chain joins TRBV7-9 and TRBJ2-5; D call uncertain. The CDR3 covers 12 residues. Germline V gives CDR1 SEHNR, CDR2 FQNEAQ (reference sequence). The CDR3 region is CVSNREVETQYF. Written as DNA, the CDR3 is TGTGTCAGCAACCGAGAGGTTGAGACCCAGTACTTC.

The genes are TRBV4-1 and TRBJ2-7; D is unclear. Looked up from germline, CDR1 is MGHRA and CDR2 is YSYEKL. Trimming left V 5 bases short and J 2 bases short, with 13 bases between. The CDR3 loop spans 14 amino acids. The CDR3 here is CASSYDRSAYEQYF. The CDR3 DNA is TGCGCCAGCAGCTACGATCGGAGCGCCTACGAGCAGTACTTC.

This clonotype was counted only a few times. The chain carries TRBV28 and TRBJ2-5, with 8 nucleotides matching TRBD1. V trimming: 5 bases; J trimming: 5 bases; junction bases outside the gene matches: 10. This CDR3 region has 15 residues. The germline V gene encodes CDR1 MDHEN and CDR2 SYDVKM. The CDR3, as DNA: TGTGCCAGCAGTAAACTCAGGGGGCTTCGGGAGACCCAGTACTTC. It codes for CASSKLRGLRETQYF.

The V and J genes are TRBV28 and TRBJ2-4; D is undetermined. In germline, CDR1 is MDHEN, CDR2 SYDVKM. The CDR3 has 13 amino acids. V shed 6 bases and J shed 6 bases, with 12 bases lying between them. The CDR3 DNA is TGTGCCAGCAGCTTAACGCACACAAACATTCAGTACTTC. This sequence encodes CASSLTHTNIQYF.

This clonotype was observed a few times. The chain joins TRBV6-2 or TRBV6-3 to TRBJ2-7, with a weak D call TRBD1 (5 bases). CDR1 and CDR2 from the germline V gene are MNHEY and SVGEGT. CDR3 length equals 13 residues. The V end was cut by 2 bases, the J end by 2 bases, with 7 bases between. DNA of the CDR3: TGTGCCAGCAGTTACGAGACAGCCTACGAGCAGTACTTC. Encoded protein: CASSYETAYEQYF.

The sample holds one count of this clonotype. This chain connects TRBV6-5 to TRBJ1-2; no firm D call. This CDR3 spans 13 amino acids. The V end lost 6 bases, the J end lost 1 base, and 9 bases lay between the germline ends. The germline gives CDR1 MNHEY, CDR2 SVGAGI. The CDR3 nucleotides are TGTGCCAGCAGGCCGACTATTAACTATGGCTACACCTTC. Translated: CASRPTINYGYTF.

This clonotype was observed a few times. The chain has TRBV29-1 and TRBJ1-1; no definite D call. Trimming took off 8 bases at V and 5 bases at J, with 18 bases between the two ends. This CDR3 region has 13 residues. CDR1 is SQVTM, CDR2 ANQGSEA, per germline. CDR3 sequence: CSTRTGPGTEAFF. In DNA, the CDR3 is TGCAGCACCCGAACCGGGCCGGGGACTGAAGCTTTCTTT. Complete variable domain (other parts from reference TRBV29-1 and TRBJ1-1): SAVISQKPSRDICQRGTSLTIQCQVDSQVTMMFWYRQQPGQSLTLIATANQGSEATYESGFVIDKFPISRPNLTFSTLTVSNMSPEDSSIYLCSTRTGPGTEAFFGQGTRLTVV.